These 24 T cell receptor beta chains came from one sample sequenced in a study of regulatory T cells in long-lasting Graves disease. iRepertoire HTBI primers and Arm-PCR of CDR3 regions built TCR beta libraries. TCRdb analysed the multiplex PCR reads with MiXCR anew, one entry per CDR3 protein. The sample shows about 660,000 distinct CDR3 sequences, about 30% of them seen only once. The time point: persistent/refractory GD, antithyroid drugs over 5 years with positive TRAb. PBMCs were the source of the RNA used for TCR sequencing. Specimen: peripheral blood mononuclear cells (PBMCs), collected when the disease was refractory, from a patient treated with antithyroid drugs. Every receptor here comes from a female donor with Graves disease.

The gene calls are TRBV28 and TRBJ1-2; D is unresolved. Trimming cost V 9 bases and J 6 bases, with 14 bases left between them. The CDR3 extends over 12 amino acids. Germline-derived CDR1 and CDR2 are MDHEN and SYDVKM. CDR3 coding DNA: TGTGCCAGTACCCGGTCTCTGGATGGCTACACCTTC. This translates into CASTRSLDGYTF.

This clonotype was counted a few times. The CDR3 DNA sequence: TGTGCCAGCAGAACAAAGGCAAGACCCACCGGGGAGCTGTTTTTT. This encodes CASRTKARPTGELFF. J is TRBJ2-2 and V is TRBV12-3 or TRBV12-4; D gene ambiguous. Trimming stripped 6 bases from V and 4 bases from J, with 15 bases between. CDR3 length: 15 residues.

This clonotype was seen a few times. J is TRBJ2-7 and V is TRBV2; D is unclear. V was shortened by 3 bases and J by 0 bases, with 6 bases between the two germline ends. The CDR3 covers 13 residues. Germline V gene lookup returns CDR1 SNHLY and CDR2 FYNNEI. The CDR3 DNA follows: TGTGCCAGCAGTGAGGCAGACTCCTACGAGCAGTACTTC. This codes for CASSEADSYEQYF.

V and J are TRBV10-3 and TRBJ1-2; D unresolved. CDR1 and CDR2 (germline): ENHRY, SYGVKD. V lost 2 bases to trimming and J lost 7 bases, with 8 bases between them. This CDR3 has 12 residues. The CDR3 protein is CAISEVLLGYTF. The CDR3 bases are TGTGCCATCAGTGAGGTCCTCCTTGGCTACACCTTC.

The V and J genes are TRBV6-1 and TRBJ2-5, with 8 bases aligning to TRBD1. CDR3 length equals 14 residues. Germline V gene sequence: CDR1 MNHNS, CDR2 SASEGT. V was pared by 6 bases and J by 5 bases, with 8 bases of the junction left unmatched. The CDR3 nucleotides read TGTGCCAGCAGGAAGAGTCACAGGGGGGAGACCCAGTACTTC. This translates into CASRKSHRGETQYF.

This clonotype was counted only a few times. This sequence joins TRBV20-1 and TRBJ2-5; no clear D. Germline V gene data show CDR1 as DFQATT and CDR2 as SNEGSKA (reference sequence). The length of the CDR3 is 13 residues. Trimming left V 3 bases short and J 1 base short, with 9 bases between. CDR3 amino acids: CSASWVLQETQYF. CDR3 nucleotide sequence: TGCAGTGCTAGTTGGGTACTCCAAGAGACCCAGTACTTC.

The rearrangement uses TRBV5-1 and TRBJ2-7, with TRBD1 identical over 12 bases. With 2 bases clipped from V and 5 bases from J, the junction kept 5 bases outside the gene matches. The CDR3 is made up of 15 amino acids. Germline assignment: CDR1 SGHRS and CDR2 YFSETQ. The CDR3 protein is CASSFAGTGGNEQYF. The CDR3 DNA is TGCGCCAGCAGCTTTGCCGGGACAGGGGGCAACGAGCAGTACTTC.

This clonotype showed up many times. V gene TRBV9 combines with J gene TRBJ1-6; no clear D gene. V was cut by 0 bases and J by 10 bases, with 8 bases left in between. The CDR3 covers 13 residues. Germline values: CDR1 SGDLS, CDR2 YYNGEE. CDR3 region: CASSVEGYSPLHF. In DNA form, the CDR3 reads TGTGCCAGCAGCGTAGAAGGCTACTCACCCCTCCACTTT. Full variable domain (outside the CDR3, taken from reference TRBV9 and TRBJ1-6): DSGVTQTPKHLITATGQRVTLRCSPRSGDLSVYWYQQSLDQGLQFLIQYYNGEERAKGNILERFSAQQFPDLHSELNLSSLELGDSALYFCASSVEGYSPLHFGNGTRLTVT.

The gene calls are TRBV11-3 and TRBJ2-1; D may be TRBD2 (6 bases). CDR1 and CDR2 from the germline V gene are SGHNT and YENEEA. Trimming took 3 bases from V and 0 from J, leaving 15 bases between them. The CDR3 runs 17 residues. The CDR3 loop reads CASSLFAGLNSYNEQFF. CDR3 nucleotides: TGTGCCAGCAGCTTGTTTGCGGGGTTGAACTCCTACAATGAGCAGTTCTTC.

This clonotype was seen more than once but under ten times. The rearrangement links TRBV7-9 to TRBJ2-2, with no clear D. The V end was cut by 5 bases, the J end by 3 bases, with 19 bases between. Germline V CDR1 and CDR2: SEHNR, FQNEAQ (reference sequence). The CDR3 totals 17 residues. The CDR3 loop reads CASSPPAGGRDTGELFF. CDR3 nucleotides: TGTGCCAGCAGCCCCCCAGCAGGCGGCAGAGACACCGGGGAGCTGTTTTTT. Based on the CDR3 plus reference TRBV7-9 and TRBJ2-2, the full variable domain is DTGVSQNPRHKITKRGQNVTFRCDPISEHNRLYWYRQTLGQGPEFLTYFQNEAQLEKSRLLSDRFSAERPKGSFSTLEIQRTEQGDSAMYLCASSPPAGGRDTGELFFGEGSRLTVL.

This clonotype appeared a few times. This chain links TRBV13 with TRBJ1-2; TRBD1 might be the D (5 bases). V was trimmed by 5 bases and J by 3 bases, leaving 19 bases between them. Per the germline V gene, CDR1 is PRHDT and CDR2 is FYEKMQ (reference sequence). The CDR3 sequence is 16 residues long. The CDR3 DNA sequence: TGTGCCAGCAGCCCGACCTGGGGGGAGGCGGACTATGGCTACACCTTC. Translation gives CASSPTWGEADYGYTF. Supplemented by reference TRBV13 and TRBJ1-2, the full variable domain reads AAGVIQSPRHLIKEKRETATLKCYPIPRHDTVYWYQQGPGQDPQFLISFYEKMQSDKGSIPDRFSAQQFSDYHSELNMSSLELGDSALYFCASSPTWGEADYGYTFGSGTRLTVV.

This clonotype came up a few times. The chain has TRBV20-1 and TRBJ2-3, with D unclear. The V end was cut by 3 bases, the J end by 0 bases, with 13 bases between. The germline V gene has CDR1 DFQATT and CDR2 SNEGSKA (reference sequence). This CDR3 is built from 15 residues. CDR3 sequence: CSASVTRSSTDTQYF. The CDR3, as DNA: TGCAGTGCTAGTGTGACCCGGTCTAGCACAGATACGCAGTATTTT.

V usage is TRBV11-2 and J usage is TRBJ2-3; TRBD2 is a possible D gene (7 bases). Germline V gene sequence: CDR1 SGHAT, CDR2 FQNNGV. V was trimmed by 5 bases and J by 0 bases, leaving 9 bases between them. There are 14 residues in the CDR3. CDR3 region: CASSGGASTDTQYF. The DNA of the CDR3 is TGTGCCAGCAGCGGGGGGGCTAGCACAGATACGCAGTATTTT. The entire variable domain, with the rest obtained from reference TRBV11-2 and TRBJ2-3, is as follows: EAGVAQSPRYKIIEKRQSVAFWCNPISGHATLYWYQQILGQGPKLLIQFQNNGVVDDSQLPKDRFSAERLKGVDSTLKIQPAKLEDSAVYLCASSGGASTDTQYFGPGTRLTVL.

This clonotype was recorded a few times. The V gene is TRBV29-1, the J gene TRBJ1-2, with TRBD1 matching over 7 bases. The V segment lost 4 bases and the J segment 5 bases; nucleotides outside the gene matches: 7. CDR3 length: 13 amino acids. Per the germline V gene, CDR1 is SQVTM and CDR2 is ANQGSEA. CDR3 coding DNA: TGCAGCGTTGTAGGGACAGCCCCTTATGGCTACACCTTC. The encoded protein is CSVVGTAPYGYTF.

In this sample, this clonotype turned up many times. The CDR3 coding sequence is TGTGCCAGCAGCATCAGCTCGGGCCTTCGCTACGAGCAGTACTTC. Translation gives CASSISSGLRYEQYF. The gene calls are TRBV11-2 and TRBJ2-7; D is unclear. Germline loops: CDR1 SGHAT, CDR2 FQNNGV. CDR3 length: 15 amino acids. V lost 5 bases to trimming and J lost 3 bases, with 17 bases between them.

The CDR3 DNA follows: TGCAGTGCTAGAGAAAGGAACGTTTACGAGCAGTACTTC. Its protein product is CSARERNVYEQYF. The chain combines TRBV20-1 with TRBJ2-7; D remains ambiguous. The CDR3 covers 13 residues. The germline V gene encodes CDR1 DFQATT and CDR2 SNEGSKA (reference sequence). The germline V and J ends were trimmed by 0 bases and 4 bases, with 10 bases remaining between them.

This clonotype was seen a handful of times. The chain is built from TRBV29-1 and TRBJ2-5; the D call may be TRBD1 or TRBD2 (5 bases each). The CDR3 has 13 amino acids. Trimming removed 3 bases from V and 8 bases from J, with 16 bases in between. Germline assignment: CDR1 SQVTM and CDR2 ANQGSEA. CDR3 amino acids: CSVEGRLTPTQYF. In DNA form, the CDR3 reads TGCAGCGTTGAGGGACGGCTCACACCCACCCAGTACTTC.

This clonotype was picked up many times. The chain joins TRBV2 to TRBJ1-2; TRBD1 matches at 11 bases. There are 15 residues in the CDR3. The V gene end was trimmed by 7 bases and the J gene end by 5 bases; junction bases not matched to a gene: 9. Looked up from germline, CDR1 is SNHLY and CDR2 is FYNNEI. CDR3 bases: TGTGCCAGCACCGCGGACAGGGGGCGAGGGTATGGCTACACCTTC. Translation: CASTADRGRGYGYTF.

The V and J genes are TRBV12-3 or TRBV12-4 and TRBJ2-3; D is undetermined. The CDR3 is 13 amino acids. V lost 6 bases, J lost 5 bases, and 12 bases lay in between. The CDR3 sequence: CASRVAVVDTQYF. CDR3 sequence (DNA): TGTGCCAGCAGGGTTGCGGTGGTAGATACGCAGTATTTT.

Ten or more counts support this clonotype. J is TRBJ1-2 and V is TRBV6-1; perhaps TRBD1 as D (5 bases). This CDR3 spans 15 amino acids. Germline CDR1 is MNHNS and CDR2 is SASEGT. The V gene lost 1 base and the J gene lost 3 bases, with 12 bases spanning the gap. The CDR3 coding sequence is TGTGCCAGCAGTGAAGGATTCGACAGCCACTATGGCTACACCTTC. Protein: CASSEGFDSHYGYTF.

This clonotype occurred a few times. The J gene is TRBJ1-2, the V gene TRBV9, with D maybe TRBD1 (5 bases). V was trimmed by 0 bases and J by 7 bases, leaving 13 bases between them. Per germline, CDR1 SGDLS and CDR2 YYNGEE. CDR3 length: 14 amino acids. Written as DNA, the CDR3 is TGTGCCAGCAGCGTAGGTACAGGAGAGGCTGGCTACACCTTC. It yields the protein CASSVGTGEAGYTF.

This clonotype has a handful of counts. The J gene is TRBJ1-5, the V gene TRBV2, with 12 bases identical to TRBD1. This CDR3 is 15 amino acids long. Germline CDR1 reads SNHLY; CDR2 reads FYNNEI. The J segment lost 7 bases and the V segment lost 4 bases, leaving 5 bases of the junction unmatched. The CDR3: CASSVGQGAKQPQHF. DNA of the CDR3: TGTGCCAGCAGTGTGGGACAGGGGGCGAAACAGCCCCAGCATTTT.

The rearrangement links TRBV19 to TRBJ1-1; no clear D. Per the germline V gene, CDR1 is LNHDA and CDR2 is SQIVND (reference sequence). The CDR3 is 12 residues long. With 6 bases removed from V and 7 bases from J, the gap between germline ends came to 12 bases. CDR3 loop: CASRSDAGEAFF. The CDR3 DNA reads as TGTGCCAGTAGAAGCGACGCGGGTGAAGCTTTCTTT.

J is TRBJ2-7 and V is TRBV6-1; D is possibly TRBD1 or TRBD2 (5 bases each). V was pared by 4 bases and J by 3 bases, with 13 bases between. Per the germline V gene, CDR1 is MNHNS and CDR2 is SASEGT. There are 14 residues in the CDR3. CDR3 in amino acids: CASSARDGIYEQYF. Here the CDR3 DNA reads TGTGCCAGCAGTGCCCGGGACGGGATCTACGAGCAGTACTTC.